A selection of T cell receptor beta chains follows, all from one sample in a study of blood T cell repertoires in COVID-19. Method: immunoSEQ multiplex PCR; TCRdb's copy keeps in-frame clones and lacks some. The sample records 55,000 to 70,000 clones, 70% to 90% being singletons. Sequenced sample: PBMCs or T cells enriched from blood (not recorded which). The receptors derive from a woman aged 40 to 49 who had recovered from COVID-19. CDR3s include the opening cysteine and the closing phenylalanine or tryptophan. Fields, in order: clone size, V gene, D gene, J gene, CDR3 protein, CDR3 DNA. D genes are given only for firm matches. Size values are once, few and many counts, or a class for expanded clones, and some rows have none.

abundance: -
v_gene: TRBV6-5
d_gene: TRBD1
j_gene: TRBJ1-1
CDR3aa: CASSYSDRVRTEAFF
CDR3nt: TGTGCCAGCAGTTACTCCGACAGGGTAAGAACTGAAGCTTTCTTT

abundance: -
v_gene: TRBV12-3/TRBV12-4
d_gene: -
j_gene: TRBJ1-5
CDR3aa: CASSLATNQPQHF
CDR3nt: TGTGCCAGCAGTTTAGCAACAAATCAGCCCCAGCATTTT

abundance: -
v_gene: TRBV18
d_gene: -
j_gene: TRBJ1-2
CDR3aa: CASSLDSNYGYTF
CDR3nt: TGTGCCAGCTCACTAGACAGTAACTATGGCTACACCTTC

abundance: -
v_gene: TRBV5-1
d_gene: -
j_gene: TRBJ1-1
CDR3aa: CASSLAGTRQAFF
CDR3nt: TGCGCCAGCAGCTTGGCCGGGACACGGCAAGCTTTCTTT

abundance: -
v_gene: TRBV6-5
d_gene: -
j_gene: TRBJ2-7
CDR3aa: CASSPTTDEQYF
CDR3nt: TGTGCCAGCAGCCCGACAACGGACGAGCAGTACTTC

abundance: -
v_gene: TRBV11-3
d_gene: TRBD1
j_gene: TRBJ1-1
CDR3aa: CASSPRTGKMNTEAFF
CDR3nt: TGTGCCAGCAGCCCGAGGACAGGAAAGATGAACACTGAAGCTTTCTTT

abundance: -
v_gene: TRBV9
d_gene: -
j_gene: TRBJ1-2
CDR3aa: CASSPGFTF
CDR3nt: TGTGCCAGCAGCCCCGGGTTCACCTTC

abundance: -
v_gene: TRBV6-8
d_gene: TRBD1
j_gene: TRBJ2-4
CDR3aa: CASEGRGPGGAKNIQYF
CDR3nt: TGTGCCAGCGAAGGCAGGGGGCCCGGCGGGGCCAAAAACATTCAGTACTTC

abundance: -
v_gene: TRBV19
d_gene: TRBD2
j_gene: TRBJ2-2
CDR3aa: CASSMRTSGGVNAGELFF
CDR3nt: TGTGCCAGTAGTATGCGGACTAGCGGGGGAGTCAATGCCGGGGAGCTGTTTTTT

abundance: -
v_gene: TRBV12-3/TRBV12-4
d_gene: -
j_gene: TRBJ1-2
CDR3aa: CASWDTTYGYTF
CDR3nt: TGTGCCAGCTGGGACACTACCTATGGCTACACCTTC

abundance: -
v_gene: TRBV21-1
d_gene: -
j_gene: TRBJ2-1
CDR3aa: CASSRTRDRGGNEQFF
CDR3nt: TGTGCCAGCAGCAGAACCCGGGACAGGGGAGGCAATGAGCAGTTCTTC

abundance: -
v_gene: TRBV13
d_gene: TRBD2
j_gene: TRBJ2-1
CDR3aa: CASSPAGGPDNEQFF
CDR3nt: TGTGCCAGCAGCCCAGCGGGGGGACCGGACAATGAGCAGTTCTTC

abundance: once
v_gene: TRBV23-1
d_gene: -
j_gene: TRBJ2-7
CDR3aa: CASTRKKGGANKYEQYF
CDR3nt: TGCGCCAGCACTCGAAAAAAAGGGGGGGCAAACAAGTACGAGCAGTACTTC

abundance: -
v_gene: TRBV3-1/TRBV3-2
d_gene: -
j_gene: TRBJ2-1
CDR3aa: CASSPSGGALFSEQFF
CDR3nt: TGTGCCAGCAGCCCCTCTGGGGGGGCCTTGTTCAGTGAGCAGTTCTTC

abundance: -
v_gene: TRBV5-1
d_gene: TRBD1
j_gene: TRBJ1-1
CDR3aa: CASSLVLGTVGSTEAFF
CDR3nt: TGCGCCAGCAGCTTGGTTTTAGGGACAGTGGGGAGCACTGAAGCTTTCTTT

abundance: -
v_gene: TRBV6-2/TRBV6-3
d_gene: TRBD1
j_gene: TRBJ1-5
CDR3aa: CASSRDRGGNQPQHF
CDR3nt: TGTGCCAGCAGCAGGGACAGGGGAGGCAATCAGCCCCAGCATTTT

abundance: -
v_gene: TRBV5-1
d_gene: TRBD1
j_gene: TRBJ2-5
CDR3aa: CASSRDRNQETQYF
CDR3nt: TGCGCCAGCAGCAGGGACAGAAACCAAGAGACCCAGTACTTC

abundance: -
v_gene: TRBV5-6
d_gene: -
j_gene: TRBJ2-7
CDR3aa: CASSSRQGWNEQYF
CDR3nt: TGTGCCAGCAGCTCGAGGCAAGGTTGGAACGAGCAGTACTTC

abundance: -
v_gene: TRBV6-5
d_gene: -
j_gene: TRBJ1-5
CDR3aa: CASSYTSGRNQPQHF
CDR3nt: TGTGCCAGCAGTTACACGTCAGGGAGGAATCAGCCCCAGCATTTT

abundance: -
v_gene: TRBV5-1
d_gene: TRBD1
j_gene: TRBJ2-5
CDR3aa: CASSPGQGRTQETQYF
CDR3nt: TGCGCCAGCAGCCCCGGACAGGGGAGAACACAAGAGACCCAGTACTTC

abundance: -
v_gene: TRBV19
d_gene: TRBD1
j_gene: TRBJ2-7
CDR3aa: CASSIIRDRGCPDSYEQYF
CDR3nt: TGTGCCAGTAGTATAATCCGGGACAGGGGGTGCCCTGACTCCTACGAGCAGTACTTC

abundance: -
v_gene: TRBV4-1
d_gene: TRBD1
j_gene: TRBJ2-7
CDR3aa: CASSQYWDRENEQYF
CDR3nt: TGCGCCAGCAGCCAATATTGGGACAGGGAGAACGAGCAGTACTTC

abundance: -
v_gene: TRBV18
d_gene: TRBD1
j_gene: TRBJ2-2
CDR3aa: CASSPVTGDTGELFF
CDR3nt: TGTGCCAGCTCACCAGTGACAGGGGACACCGGGGAGCTGTTTTTT

abundance: -
v_gene: TRBV27
d_gene: TRBD1
j_gene: TRBJ1-2
CDR3aa: CASSFSGQGAGGYTF
CDR3nt: TGTGCCAGCAGTTTTTCGGGACAGGGGGCGGGAGGCTACACCTTC

abundance: -
v_gene: TRBV19
d_gene: TRBD1
j_gene: TRBJ2-3
CDR3aa: CASSLRFRDRAVRSTDTQYF
CDR3nt: TGTGCCAGTTCGTTGCGGTTCCGGGACAGGGCGGTCAGAAGCACAGATACGCAGTATTTT

abundance: -
v_gene: TRBV12-5
d_gene: -
j_gene: TRBJ1-4
CDR3aa: CASGFHSDRTNEKLFF
CDR3nt: TGTGCTAGTGGTTTTCATAGTGACAGAACTAATGAAAAACTGTTTTTT

abundance: -
v_gene: TRBV18
d_gene: TRBD1
j_gene: TRBJ1-2
CDR3aa: CASSPSRQGGDGYTF
CDR3nt: TGTGCCAGCTCACCATCGCGACAGGGGGGAGATGGCTACACCTTC

abundance: once
v_gene: TRBV11-3
d_gene: TRBD1
j_gene: TRBJ2-2
CDR3aa: CASSHGQGDTGELFF
CDR3nt: TGTGCCAGCAGCCACGGACAGGGAGATACCGGGGAGCTGTTTTTT

abundance: -
v_gene: TRBV7-2
d_gene: -
j_gene: TRBJ2-3
CDR3aa: CASSLARGGVDTQYF
CDR3nt: TGTGCCAGCAGCTTAGCGCGGGGCGGGGTAGATACGCAGTATTTT

abundance: -
v_gene: TRBV7-2
d_gene: -
j_gene: TRBJ1-6
CDR3aa: CASRGEVLNSPLHF
CDR3nt: TGTGCCAGCAGGGGGGAGGTTCTAAATTCACCCCTCCACTTT

abundance: -
v_gene: TRBV28
d_gene: TRBD1
j_gene: TRBJ1-1
CDR3aa: CASSWTGANTEAFF
CDR3nt: TGTGCCAGCAGCTGGACAGGGGCGAACACTGAAGCTTTCTTT

abundance: -
v_gene: TRBV19
d_gene: -
j_gene: TRBJ1-6
CDR3aa: CASSIGSAGLNSPLHF
CDR3nt: TGTGCCAGTAGTATAGGTAGTGCAGGGTTAAATTCACCCCTCCACTTT

abundance: -
v_gene: TRBV19
d_gene: TRBD1
j_gene: TRBJ1-2
CDR3aa: CASTDRGLSNYGYTF
CDR3nt: TGTGCCAGTACGGACAGGGGGCTATCTAACTATGGCTACACCTTC

abundance: -
v_gene: TRBV2
d_gene: -
j_gene: TRBJ1-5
CDR3aa: CASSEVRNQPQHF
CDR3nt: TGTGCCAGCAGTGAAGTGAGGAATCAGCCCCAGCATTTT

abundance: -
v_gene: TRBV3-1/TRBV3-2
d_gene: TRBD2
j_gene: TRBJ2-5
CDR3aa: CASSRGTSQETQYF
CDR3nt: TGTGCCAGCAGCCGCGGGACTAGCCAAGAGACCCAGTACTTC

abundance: -
v_gene: TRBV11-3
d_gene: TRBD1
j_gene: TRBJ2-7
CDR3aa: CASSLVWDRVDEQYF
CDR3nt: TGTGCCAGCAGCTTAGTGTGGGACAGGGTGGACGAGCAGTACTTC

abundance: -
v_gene: TRBV6-1
d_gene: -
j_gene: TRBJ2-2
CDR3aa: CASSEKGRGTAYTGELFF
CDR3nt: TGTGCCAGCAGTGAAAAGGGTCGGGGGACAGCTTACACCGGGGAGCTGTTTTTT

abundance: once
v_gene: TRBV14
d_gene: -
j_gene: TRBJ1-6
CDR3aa: CASSQDLGLYSPLHF
CDR3nt: TGTGCCAGCAGCCAAGATCTGGGCCTATATTCACCCCTCCACTTT

abundance: -
v_gene: TRBV3-1/TRBV3-2
d_gene: TRBD2
j_gene: TRBJ2-3
CDR3aa: CASSHLAGGFTDTQYF
CDR3nt: TGTGCCAGCAGCCACCTAGCGGGGGGATTCACAGATACGCAGTATTTT

abundance: -
v_gene: TRBV4-1
d_gene: TRBD1
j_gene: TRBJ1-2
CDR3aa: CASSQDKGGTGYYGYTF
CDR3nt: TGCGCCAGCAGCCAAGATAAGGGCGGGACAGGGTATTATGGCTACACCTTC

abundance: -
v_gene: TRBV21-1
d_gene: -
j_gene: TRBJ1-1
CDR3aa: CASSGQTARNTEAFF
CDR3nt: TGTGCCAGCAGCGGCCAGACAGCGAGGAACACTGAAGCTTTCTTT

abundance: medium-sized
v_gene: TRBV6-4
d_gene: TRBD1
j_gene: TRBJ1-2
CDR3aa: CASSVGTGGSEGYTF
CDR3nt: TGTGCCAGCAGTGTCGGGACAGGGGGCTCTGAAGGCTACACCTTC

abundance: -
v_gene: TRBV10-3
d_gene: TRBD1
j_gene: TRBJ1-6
CDR3aa: CAISKDRGYGSPLHF
CDR3nt: TGTGCCATCAGTAAAGACAGGGGGTACGGTTCACCCCTCCACTTT

abundance: -
v_gene: TRBV28
d_gene: TRBD1
j_gene: TRBJ1-5
CDR3aa: CATTRGLRENQPQHF
CDR3nt: TGTGCCACCACCAGGGGGCTGAGAGAGAATCAGCCCCAGCATTTT

abundance: -
v_gene: TRBV10-3
d_gene: -
j_gene: TRBJ2-7
CDR3aa: CAISAGNLDEQYF
CDR3nt: TGTGCCATCAGTGCCGGGAATCTCGACGAGCAGTACTTC

abundance: -
v_gene: TRBV3-1/TRBV3-2
d_gene: TRBD1
j_gene: TRBJ1-1
CDR3aa: CASSSHRGTNTEAFF
CDR3nt: TGTGCCAGCAGCTCTCACAGGGGAACCAACACTGAAGCTTTCTTT

abundance: -
v_gene: TRBV5-1
d_gene: -
j_gene: TRBJ2-1
CDR3aa: CASRVTGSDEQFF
CDR3nt: TGCGCCAGCAGAGTTACAGGGTCGGATGAGCAGTTCTTC

abundance: -
v_gene: TRBV11-3
d_gene: TRBD1
j_gene: TRBJ1-2
CDR3aa: CASSPGQGLYGYTF
CDR3nt: TGTGCCAGCAGCCCCGGACAGGGGCTTTATGGCTACACCTTC

abundance: -
v_gene: TRBV2
d_gene: -
j_gene: TRBJ2-5
CDR3aa: CASSAGGDNRETQYF
CDR3nt: TGTGCCAGCAGTGCCGGGGGAGACAATAGAGAAACCCAGTACTTC

abundance: -
v_gene: TRBV24-1
d_gene: TRBD1
j_gene: TRBJ2-1
CDR3aa: CATSEPRQGKSYNEQFF
CDR3nt: TGTGCCACCAGTGAGCCTAGACAGGGCAAGTCCTACAATGAGCAGTTCTTC

abundance: -
v_gene: TRBV18
d_gene: -
j_gene: TRBJ1-2
CDR3aa: CASSPQAGAYGYTF
CDR3nt: TGTGCCAGCTCACCACAGGCAGGGGCCTATGGCTACACCTTC

abundance: once
v_gene: TRBV29-1
d_gene: -
j_gene: TRBJ1-4
CDR3aa: CSVGDYRVAEKLFF
CDR3nt: TGCAGCGTCGGGGACTACAGGGTAGCTGAAAAACTGTTTTTT

abundance: once
v_gene: TRBV10-2
d_gene: -
j_gene: TRBJ1-6
CDR3aa: CASSESTGQLGSPLHF
CDR3nt: TGCGCCAGCAGTGAGTCGACCGGACAGTTGGGTTCACCCCTCCACTTT

abundance: -
v_gene: TRBV5-1
d_gene: TRBD1
j_gene: TRBJ2-3
CDR3aa: CASSLPRTGVGTDTQYF
CDR3nt: TGCGCCAGCAGCTTGCCTAGAACAGGGGTGGGCACAGATACGCAGTATTTT

abundance: -
v_gene: TRBV3-1/TRBV3-2
d_gene: TRBD1
j_gene: TRBJ1-4
CDR3aa: CASAYAGQGREKLFF
CDR3nt: TGTGCCAGCGCTTATGCAGGACAGGGAAGGGAAAAACTGTTTTTT